The 3 T cell receptor beta chains presented below share a single source sample, sequenced in a study of T cell repertoires in cytomegalovirus infection. MiXCR, applied by TCRdb to the reads, yields one record per CDR3 protein. There are about 460,000 distinct CDR3 sequences in the sample; 11% occur only once, and roughly a tenth lies in the top ten. Sequencing was carried out using PBMCs. The receptors come from a human donor in good health (CMV status not recorded). Some clones in this sample may be carry-over from other donors' samples.

This clonotype was found a few times. The gene calls are TRBV20-1 and TRBJ1-1; possible D gene TRBD1, 5 bases. Per germline, CDR1 DFQATT and CDR2 SNEGSKA (reference sequence). CDR3 length equals 14 residues. Trimming pared 0 bases from V and 0 bases from J, leaving 8 bases between. The CDR3, as DNA: TGCAGTGCTAGAGAAGCCAGGGTGAACACTGAAGCTTTCTTT. This sequence encodes CSAREARVNTEAFF.

This clonotype was seen ten or more times. This rearrangement joins TRBV4-1 to TRBJ2-7; 8 nucleotides line up with TRBD2. This CDR3 is 15 amino acids long. Germline trimming cut 8 bases from V and 3 bases from J; bases unmatched to any gene: 12. Germline CDR1 MGHRA, CDR2 YSYEKL. CDR3: CASQAGESPGYEQYF. The CDR3 DNA follows: TGCGCCAGCCAAGCGGGAGAATCTCCAGGCTACGAGCAGTACTTC.

This clonotype was detected ten times or more. V and J are TRBV11-2 and TRBJ2-1; tentatively, D is TRBD1 (6 bases). Deletions cut 5 bases from V and 4 bases from J, with 21 bases between. Germline V gene lookup returns CDR1 SGHAT and CDR2 FQNNGV. CDR3 length: 17 residues. The CDR3 spells CASSRVLPGTSYNEQFF. DNA for the CDR3: TGTGCCAGCAGCAGGGTTCTACCCGGGACATCTTACAATGAGCAGTTCTTC.